The 14 T cell receptor beta chains given below trace back to one sample, sequenced in a study of technical replicates of blood from several donors. Sequenced by immunoSEQ multiplex PCR; TCRdb stores in-frame clones only, minus some. The table lists about 100,000 clones, about 95% of them singletons. The sample consisted of T cells isolated from PBMCs. The source is a human donor in good health.

The chain has TRBV19 and TRBJ2-1, with D possibly being TRBD2 (6 bases). Per germline, CDR1 LNHDA and CDR2 SQIVND (reference sequence). The CDR3 consists of 14 residues. V dropped 7 bases and J dropped 4 bases, with 14 bases sitting between them. CDR3 DNA: TGTGCCAGTATTCCGGGCGGGGCATACAATGAGCAGTTCTTC. This sequence encodes CASIPGGAYNEQFF. Complete variable domain (other parts from reference TRBV19 and TRBJ2-1): DGGITQSPKYLFRKEGQNVTLSCEQNLNHDAMYWYRQDPGQGLRLIYYSQIVNDFQKGDIAEGYSVSREKKESFPLTVTSAQKNPTAFYLCASIPGGAYNEQFFGPGTRLTVL.

J is TRBJ2-7 and V is TRBV28; D possibly corresponds to TRBD1 (6 bases). There are 16 residues in the CDR3. V lost 4 bases to trimming and J lost 7 bases, with 23 bases between them. Looked up from germline, CDR1 is MDHEN and CDR2 is SYDVKM. The CDR3 here is CASSWARAGDWGEQYF. The CDR3 DNA is TGTGCCAGCAGTTGGGCTCGGGCAGGGGATTGGGGGGAGCAGTACTTC.

The chain recombines TRBV5-1 with TRBJ1-2; 8 bases match TRBD1. CDR1 and CDR2 from the germline V gene are SGHRS and YFSETQ. CDR3 length: 15 residues. With V trimmed by 4 bases and J by 4 bases, 9 bases remained unmatched. In DNA, the CDR3 is TGCGCCAGCAGCCCAGGGGGCGGGGATGGCTATGGCTACACCTTC. As protein: CASSPGGGDGYGYTF.

V is TRBV29-1 and J is TRBJ2-7, with 7 bases aligning to TRBD2. With V trimmed by 6 bases and J by 4 bases, 9 bases remained unmatched. This CDR3 is built from 13 residues. Germline V lookup: CDR1 SQVTM, CDR2 ANQGSEA. The CDR3 DNA reads TGCAGCGTCGGGGGAGGGATCCAGTACGAGCAGTACTTC. It specifies CSVGGGIQYEQYF.

The gene calls are TRBV28 and TRBJ2-6; D perhaps matches TRBD1 (6 bases). Per germline, CDR1 MDHEN and CDR2 SYDVKM. V dropped 8 bases and J dropped 0 bases, with 11 bases sitting between them. The CDR3 contains 15 residues. The CDR3 protein is CASRRDISGANVLTF. In nucleotides, the CDR3 is TGTGCCAGCCGCCGGGACATCTCTGGGGCCAACGTCCTGACTTTC.

The CDR3 DNA sequence: TGTGCCAGCAGTGTTCGGGGGGGACCAAACAAAAACATTCAGTACTTC. Residues: CASSVRGGPNKNIQYF. The V call is TRBV2, the J call TRBJ2-4; 8 bases match TRBD2. The CDR3 totals 16 residues. V lost 4 bases to trimming and J lost 3 bases; unmatched junction nucleotides: 8. Germline CDR1 reads SNHLY; CDR2 reads FYNNEI.

The rearrangement joins TRBV2 to TRBJ2-5; D may be TRBD2 (6 bases). Germline V CDR1 and CDR2: SNHLY, FYNNEI. The V end lost 6 bases, the J end lost 0 bases, and 11 bases lay between the germline ends. The CDR3 contains 14 residues. The CDR3 sequence: CASRYRGNQETQYF. DNA for the CDR3: TGTGCCAGCAGGTACCGGGGGAACCAAGAGACCCAGTACTTC.

This chain links TRBV5-4 with TRBJ1-3; 7 bases are a match to TRBD1. Unmatched junction bases numbered 3, after V lost 10 bases and J lost 2 bases. CDR1 SGHNT and CDR2 YYREEE come from the germline V gene (reference sequence). This CDR3 contains 12 residues. The CDR3 spells CALRGAGNTIYF. DNA for the CDR3: TGTGCCCTCAGGGGGGCTGGAAACACCATATATTTT.

The rearrangement links TRBV28 to TRBJ2-7; perhaps TRBD1 as D (6 bases). V was cut by 7 bases and J by 3 bases, with 16 bases left in between. The length of the CDR3 is 14 residues. Germline V gene data show CDR1 as MDHEN and CDR2 as SYDVKM. CDR3 amino acids: CASTNHRANYEQYF. In nucleotides, the CDR3 is TGTGCCAGCACCAACCACAGGGCAAACTACGAGCAGTACTTC.

This clone appeared once. The V call is TRBV27, the J call TRBJ1-1, with a weak D call TRBD1 (5 bases). The CDR3 loop spans 15 amino acids. Germline V gene sequence: CDR1 MNHEY, CDR2 SMNVEV (reference sequence). V was trimmed by 5 bases and J by 0 bases, leaving 13 bases between them. CDR3 in DNA: TGTGCCAGCAGTCCCCGACAGATAATGAACACTGAAGCTTTCTTT. This encodes CASSPRQIMNTEAFF.

This sequence joins TRBV9 and TRBJ2-7; D ambiguous. V was clipped by 4 bases and J by 6 bases, with 11 bases between them. Per germline, CDR1 SGDLS and CDR2 YYNGEE. The length of the CDR3 is 12 residues. DNA for the CDR3: TGTGCCAGCAGCCCCCCATCGGGCGAGCAGTACTTC. Its protein is CASSPPSGEQYF.

Here the CDR3 DNA reads TGTGCCAGCAGGAGTTCTAGCGGGGGTAGGACGGAGACCCAGTACTTC. It specifies CASRSSSGGRTETQYF. V gene TRBV12-1 combines with J gene TRBJ2-5; no DNA check was done on the table's D call, TRBD2. TRBV12-1 is marked as a pseudogene. The CDR3 is made up of 16 amino acids.

The CDR3 sequence: CASSLGQDLYEQYF. The CDR3 bases are TGTGCCAGCAGCTTAGGACAGGATCTCTACGAGCAGTACTTC. The rearrangement uses TRBV7-8 and TRBJ2-7; a possible D gene is TRBD1 (6 bases). V lost 1 base to trimming and J lost 3 bases, with 10 bases between them. The germline V gene encodes CDR1 SGHVS and CDR2 FQNEAQ. The length of the CDR3 is 14 residues.

CDR3 bases: TGTGCCAGCTCACACCCGGAGGCCCGCTACAATGAGCAGTTCTTC. The encoded protein is CASSHPEARYNEQFF. The chain uses TRBV18 and TRBJ2-1; D possibly corresponds to TRBD2 (5 bases). Germline CDR1 and CDR2: KGHSH and LQKENI. The ends were cut back, 4 bases at V and 3 bases at J, with 13 bases in the middle. CDR3 size: 15 residues.